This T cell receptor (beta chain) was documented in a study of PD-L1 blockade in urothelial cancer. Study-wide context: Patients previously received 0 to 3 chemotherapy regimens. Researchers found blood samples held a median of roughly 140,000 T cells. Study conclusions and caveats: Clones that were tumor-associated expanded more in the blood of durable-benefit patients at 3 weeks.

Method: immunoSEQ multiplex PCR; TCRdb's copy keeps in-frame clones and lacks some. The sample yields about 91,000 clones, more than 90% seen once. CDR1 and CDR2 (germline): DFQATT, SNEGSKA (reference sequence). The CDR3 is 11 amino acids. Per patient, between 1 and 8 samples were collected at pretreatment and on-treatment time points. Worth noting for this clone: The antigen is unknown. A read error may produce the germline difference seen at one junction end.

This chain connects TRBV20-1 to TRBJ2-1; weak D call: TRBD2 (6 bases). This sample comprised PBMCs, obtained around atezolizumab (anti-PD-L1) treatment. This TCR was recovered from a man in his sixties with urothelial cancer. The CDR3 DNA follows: TGCAGTGCTAGGGACTACCATGAGCAGTTCTTC. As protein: CSARDYHEQFF.